A single TCR beta chain is shown here with its context. The antigen remains undetermined. Library preparation for TCR beta used quantitative 5'-RACE with molecular barcodes. TCRdb recomputed calls from the 5' RACE reads with MiXCR, one row per CDR3 protein. In the table there are around 440,000 distinct CDR3 sequences, roughly 17% of which are singletons. This sample is drawn from a study of CD8 T cells in ankylosing spondylitis. General study findings and limits: In ankylosing spondylitis patients, matched synovial fluid reportedly showed significant enrichment of disease-linked clones. Disease-linked clones bore a CD8+ phenotype and were relatively rare in peripheral blood. Ankylosing spondylitis blood seemed to carry a telltale TCR beta motif made of several highly homologous variants. Previous work reported some of these motif variants in the synovial fluid and blood of reactive arthritis.

V was trimmed by 7 bases and J by 2 bases, leaving 15 bases between them. The CDR3 is made up of 14 amino acids. The TCR comes from a male donor with ankylosing spondylitis. This chain joins TRBV12-3 or TRBV12-4 and TRBJ2-7; D gene ambiguous. Material for sequencing was blood, either unsorted or a sorted T cell fraction (not recorded which). CDR3 bases: TGTGCCAGCACCTCGACACGAAGCCCCTACGAGCAGTACTTC. Its translation is CASTSTRSPYEQYF.